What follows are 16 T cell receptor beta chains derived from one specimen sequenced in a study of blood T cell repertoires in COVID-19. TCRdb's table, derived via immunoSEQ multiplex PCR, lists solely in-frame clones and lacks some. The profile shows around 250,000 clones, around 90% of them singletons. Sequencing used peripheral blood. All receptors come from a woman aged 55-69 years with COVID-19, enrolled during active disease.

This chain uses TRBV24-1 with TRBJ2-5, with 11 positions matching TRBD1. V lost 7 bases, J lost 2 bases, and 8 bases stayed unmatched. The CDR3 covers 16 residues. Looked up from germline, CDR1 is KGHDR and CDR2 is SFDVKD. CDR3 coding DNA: TGTGCCACCAGCCGGACAGGGGGCCTCTTACAAGAGACCCAGTACTTC. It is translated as CATSRTGGLLQETQYF.

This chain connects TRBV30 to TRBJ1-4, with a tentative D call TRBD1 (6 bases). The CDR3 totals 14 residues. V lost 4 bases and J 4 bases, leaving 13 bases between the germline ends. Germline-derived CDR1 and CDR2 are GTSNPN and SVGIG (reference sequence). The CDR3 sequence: CAWTGGRGNEKLFF. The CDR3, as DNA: TGTGCCTGGACCGGGGGGCGTGGTAATGAAAAACTGTTTTTT.

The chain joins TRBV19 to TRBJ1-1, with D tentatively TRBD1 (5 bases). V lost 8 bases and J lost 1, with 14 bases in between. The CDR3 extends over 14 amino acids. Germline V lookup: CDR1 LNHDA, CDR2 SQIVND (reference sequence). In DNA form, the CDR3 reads TGTGCCAGTTCTGGGGCCGCGGAGAACACTGAAGCTTTCTTT. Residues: CASSGAAENTEAFF.

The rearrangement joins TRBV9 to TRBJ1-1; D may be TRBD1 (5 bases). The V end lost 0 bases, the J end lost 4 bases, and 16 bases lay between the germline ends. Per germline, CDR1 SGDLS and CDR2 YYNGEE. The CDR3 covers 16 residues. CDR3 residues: CASSVERTGGGTEAFF. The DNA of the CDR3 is TGTGCCAGCAGCGTAGAACGGACGGGGGGTGGCACTGAAGCTTTCTTT.

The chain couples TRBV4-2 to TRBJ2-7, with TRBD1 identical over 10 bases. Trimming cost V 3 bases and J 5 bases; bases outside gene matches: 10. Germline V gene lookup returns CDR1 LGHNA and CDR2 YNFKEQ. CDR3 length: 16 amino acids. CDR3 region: CASSHSEMDRGDEQYF. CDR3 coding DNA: TGTGCCAGCAGCCACTCAGAGATGGACAGGGGGGACGAGCAGTACTTC.

The CDR3, as DNA: TGTGCCAGCAGCCATGTAGATGGCACAGATACGCAGTATTTT. Protein sequence: CASSHVDGTDTQYF. This chain uses TRBV3-1 (or the pseudogene TRBV3-2) with TRBJ2-3; D gene unclear. The CDR3 has 14 residues. Trimming stripped 3 bases from V and 1 base from J, with 8 bases between. Germline-derived CDR1 and CDR2 are LGHDT and YNNKEL (reference sequence).

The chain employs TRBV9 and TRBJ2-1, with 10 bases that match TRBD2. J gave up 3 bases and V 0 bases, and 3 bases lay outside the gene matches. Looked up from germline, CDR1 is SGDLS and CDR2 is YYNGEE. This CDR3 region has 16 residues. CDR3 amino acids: CASSVVSGGIYNEQFF. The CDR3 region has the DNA TGTGCCAGCAGCGTAGTTAGCGGGGGGATCTACAATGAGCAGTTCTTC.

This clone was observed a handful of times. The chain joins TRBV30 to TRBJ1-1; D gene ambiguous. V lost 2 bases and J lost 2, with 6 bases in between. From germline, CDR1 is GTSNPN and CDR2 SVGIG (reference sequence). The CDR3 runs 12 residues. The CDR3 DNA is TGTGCCTGGAGTACGAGTAACACTGAAGCTTTCTTT. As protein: CAWSTSNTEAFF.

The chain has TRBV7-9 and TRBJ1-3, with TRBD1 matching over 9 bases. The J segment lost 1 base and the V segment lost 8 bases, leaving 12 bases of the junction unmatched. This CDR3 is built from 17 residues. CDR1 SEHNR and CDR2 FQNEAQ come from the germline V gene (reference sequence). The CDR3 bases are TGTGCCAGCCGGGACAGGGCGGTGGCTCATTCTGGAAACACCATATATTTT. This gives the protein CASRDRAVAHSGNTIYF.

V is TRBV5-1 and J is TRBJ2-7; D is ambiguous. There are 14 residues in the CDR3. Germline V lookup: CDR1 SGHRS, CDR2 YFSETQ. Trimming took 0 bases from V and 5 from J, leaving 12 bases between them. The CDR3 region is CASSLGAVADEQYF. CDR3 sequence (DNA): TGCGCCAGCAGCTTGGGGGCCGTCGCCGACGAGCAGTACTTC.

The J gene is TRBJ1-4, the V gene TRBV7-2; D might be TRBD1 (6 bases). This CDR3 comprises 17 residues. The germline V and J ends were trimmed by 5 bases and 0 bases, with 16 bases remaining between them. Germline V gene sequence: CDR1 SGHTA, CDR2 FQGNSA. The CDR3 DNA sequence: TGTGCCAGCAGCCGCCGACAGGACCCTGCAACTAATGAAAAACTGTTTTTT. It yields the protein CASSRRQDPATNEKLFF.

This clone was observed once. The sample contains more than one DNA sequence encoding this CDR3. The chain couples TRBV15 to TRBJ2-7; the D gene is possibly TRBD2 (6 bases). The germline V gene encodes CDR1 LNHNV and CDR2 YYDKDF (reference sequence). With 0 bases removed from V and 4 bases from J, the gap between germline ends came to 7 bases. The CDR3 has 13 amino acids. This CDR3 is CATSRDRGYEQYF. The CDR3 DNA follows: TGTGCCACCAGCAGAGATCGGGGGTACGAGCAGTACTTC.

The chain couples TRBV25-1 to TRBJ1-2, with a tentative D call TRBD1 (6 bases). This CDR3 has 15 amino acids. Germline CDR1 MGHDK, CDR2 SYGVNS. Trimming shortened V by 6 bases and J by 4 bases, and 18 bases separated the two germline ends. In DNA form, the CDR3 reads TGTGCCAGCAGCCGGGGACATGAGACGGGCTATGGCTACACCTTC. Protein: CASSRGHETGYGYTF.

The CDR3 is CASSLLRTGTYNEQFF. CDR3 in DNA: TGTGCCAGCAGTTTACTCCGGACAGGGACCTACAATGAGCAGTTCTTC. The genes are TRBV27 and TRBJ2-1; TRBD1 matches at 8 bases. There are 16 residues in the CDR3. CDR1 and CDR2 (germline): MNHEY, SMNVEV (reference sequence). J was trimmed by 2 bases and V by 2 bases; bases with no gene match: 5.

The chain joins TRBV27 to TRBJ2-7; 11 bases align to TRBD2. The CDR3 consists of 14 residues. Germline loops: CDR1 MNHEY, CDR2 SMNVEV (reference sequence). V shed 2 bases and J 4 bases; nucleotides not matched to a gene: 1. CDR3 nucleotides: TGTGCCAGCAGTTTAACTAGCGGGAGTTACGAGCAGTACTTC. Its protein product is CASSLTSGSYEQYF.

The CDR3, as DNA: TGTGCCACCAGCAGCTGGCCTAGCGGGGCCTTTACCTACAATGAGCAGTTCTTC. Amino acids: CATSSWPSGAFTYNEQFF. The chain carries TRBV15 and TRBJ2-1; 9 bases are shared with TRBD2. The ends lost 3 bases at V and 2 bases at J; junction bases unmatched: 11. The CDR3 loop spans 18 amino acids. Germline values: CDR1 LNHNV, CDR2 YYDKDF (reference sequence).